The 11 T cell receptor beta chains listed next were all sequenced from one sample in a study of T-cell memory formation after mild COVID-19. TCRdb redid the calling of the 5' RACE reads with MiXCR, one entry per CDR3 protein. Seen here are roughly 510,000 distinct CDR3 sequences, 17% observed once, and the top ten hold 8.1%. Sequencing was carried out using PBMCs or a T cell subset sorted from them (not recorded which). These TCRs come from an adult woman who had mild COVID-19 (a few samples of this study predate the infection). Cell type and time point are not known.

The J gene is TRBJ1-2, the V gene TRBV18, with D maybe TRBD1 (6 bases). The germline V gene has CDR1 KGHSH and CDR2 LQKENI. V was pared by 2 bases and J by 3 bases, with 13 bases between. This CDR3 is built from 15 residues. The CDR3 DNA is TGTGCCAGCTCACCAGCAGCAGGGGAACACTATGGCTACACCTTC. Translated: CASSPAAGEHYGYTF.

V and J are TRBV19 and TRBJ2-7; 10 nucleotides line up with TRBD2. In germline, CDR1 is LNHDA, CDR2 SQIVND (reference sequence). The ends lost 3 bases at V and 1 base at J; junction bases unmatched: 3. The CDR3 loop spans 15 amino acids. CDR3 protein: CASSMSAGGSYEQYF. The CDR3 bases are TGTGCCAGTAGTATGTCAGCGGGAGGGTCCTACGAGCAGTACTTC.

This chain connects TRBV4-2 to TRBJ1-4; D unresolved. The V end lost 3 bases, the J end lost 13 bases, and 15 bases lay between the germline ends. Germline V lookup: CDR1 LGHNA, CDR2 YNFKEQ. The CDR3 is 13 amino acids. The CDR3 is CASSQGEGKGLFF. In nucleotides, the CDR3 is TGTGCCAGCAGCCAGGGAGAAGGAAAGGGACTGTTTTTT.

This chain connects TRBV6-1 to TRBJ2-5; D is unclear. CDR3 length equals 13 residues. Per the germline V gene, CDR1 is MNHNS and CDR2 is SASEGT. With 4 bases removed from V and 5 bases from J, the gap between germline ends came to 11 bases. The CDR3 DNA sequence: TGTGCCAGCAGTGTGGTGGTATTGGAGACCCAGTACTTC. It is translated as CASSVVVLETQYF.

The rearrangement joins TRBV20-1 to TRBJ1-5; D call uncertain. In germline, CDR1 is DFQATT, CDR2 SNEGSKA (reference sequence). The CDR3 length is 14 residues. The ends were cut back, 3 bases at V and 3 bases at J, with 12 bases in the middle. CDR3 nucleotides: TGCAGTGCTAGTGGGCAGCTCCTCAATCAGCCCCAGCATTTT. It translates to CSASGQLLNQPQHF.

J is TRBJ2-1 and V is TRBV12-3 or TRBV12-4, with 11 positions matching TRBD2. The V gene end was trimmed by 5 bases and the J gene end by 8 bases; junction bases not matched to a gene: 11. There are 16 residues in the CDR3. CDR3 residues: CASSTQTSGGIYEQFF. Here the CDR3 DNA reads TGTGCCAGCAGTACCCAAACTAGCGGGGGTATCTATGAGCAGTTCTTC.

With regard to this clonotype: Germline and junction disagree at one end, which may indicate a read error. The CDR3 DNA follows: TGTGCCAGCAGCCCGTCCGACTCTCTTCCCTACGAGCAGTGCTTC. This gives the protein CASSPSDSLPYEQCF. This chain connects TRBV7-9 to TRBJ2-7, with unresolved D. This CDR3 region has 15 residues. Looked up from germline, CDR1 is SEHNR and CDR2 is FQNEAQ (reference sequence).

This clonotype has only a few counts. V usage is TRBV6-2 or TRBV6-3 and J usage is TRBJ2-1; maybe TRBD2 (5 bases). The CDR3 covers 16 residues. V lost 6 bases to trimming and J lost 1 base, with 16 bases between them. Germline values: CDR1 MNHEY, CDR2 SVGEGT. The CDR3 reads CASRTSDYGSYNEQFF. DNA for the CDR3: TGTGCCAGCAGGACCTCAGACTACGGATCCTACAATGAGCAGTTCTTC.

The chain uses TRBV24-1 and TRBJ2-6; D gene unclear. CDR3 length: 16 amino acids. The germline gives CDR1 KGHDR, CDR2 SFDVKD. The V end lost 7 bases, the J end lost 0 bases, and 12 bases lay between the germline ends. CDR3 in DNA: TGTGCCACCAGCAGACGGACGACCTCTGGGGCCAACGTCCTGACTTTC. Protein sequence: CATSRRTTSGANVLTF.

The chain joins TRBV6-5 to TRBJ2-2; tentatively, D is TRBD2 (5 bases). This CDR3 has 14 amino acids. Trimming took 5 bases from V and 3 from J, leaving 10 bases between them. Germline CDR1 and CDR2: MNHEY and SVGAGI. CDR3 sequence: CASSPTGYTGELFF. CDR3 DNA: TGTGCCAGCAGTCCTACGGGGTACACCGGGGAGCTGTTTTTT.

This clonotype was counted a few times. This sequence joins TRBV12-3 or TRBV12-4 and TRBJ2-7; TRBD1 matches 7 bases. The CDR3 has 14 residues. V trimming: 3 bases; J trimming: 5 bases; junction bases outside the gene matches: 7. For the CDR3, the DNA is TGTGCCAGCAGTTTGAACAGGGGCCTGGACGAGCAGTACTTC. This sequence encodes CASSLNRGLDEQYF.